The source of this TCR beta chain is a study of response to subunit inactivated influenza vaccine. The study, taken as a whole, reports: The study's authors posited that every seasonal influenza vaccination enlists few new T cells.

This clonotype was seen a few times. The antigen remains unidentified. Trimming took 3 bases from V and 2 from J, leaving 10 bases between them. Germline V lookup: CDR1 DFQATT, CDR2 SNEGSKA (reference sequence). The CDR3 spans 13 residues. In TCRdb, the RT-PCR reads were re-called with MiXCR into one record per CDR3 protein. The sample has over 650,000 distinct CDR3 sequences, around a sixth seen once. This specimen was PBMCs from blood, taken 5 days after vaccination. The chain joins TRBV20-1 to TRBJ2-5; D ambiguous. The TCR originated in a man aged 45 to 65 who received an inactivated influenza vaccine. DNA for the CDR3: TGCAGTGCTAGGGTGAATGTACAAGAGACCCAGTACTTC. It yields the protein CSARVNVQETQYF.